The 12 T cell receptor beta chains below all came from one sample that was sequenced in a study of long-term antiretroviral therapy in people with HIV. The assay used was immunoSEQ (version v3.0), run at survey level. Produced via immunoSEQ multiplex PCR; TCRdb's table is partial and in-frame only. The data show about 25,000 clones, 80% to 90% seen once. The sequences come from unsorted PBMCs, collected 1.2 years after starting antiretroviral therapy. These receptor sequences come from a man aged 50 or older with HIV.

The chain couples TRBV19 to TRBJ1-5; unclear D gene. Looked up from germline, CDR1 is LNHDA and CDR2 is SQIVND (reference sequence). V was pared by 6 bases and J by 5 bases, with 14 bases between. The CDR3 loop spans 14 amino acids. CDR3 DNA: TGTGCCAGTAGCTTTGAGGAGATGCATCAGCCCCAGCATTTT. Its translation: CASSFEEMHQPQHF.

The CDR3 sequence is CASSLEGRGSYNSPLHF. The CDR3 DNA reads as TGTGCCAGCAGTTTAGAGGGCAGGGGCTCCTATAATTCACCCCTCCACTTT. The J gene is TRBJ1-6, the V gene TRBV28, with D possibly being TRBD1 (6 bases). Trimming took 2 bases from V and 0 from J, leaving 11 bases between them. The CDR3 is 17 amino acids. Germline CDR1 reads MDHEN; CDR2 reads SYDVKM.

This clone was detected only once. The genes are TRBV7-9 and TRBJ1-6; the D is unclear. CDR1 is SEHNR, CDR2 FQNEAQ, per germline (reference sequence). There are 14 residues in the CDR3. The germline V and J ends were trimmed by 1 base and 7 bases, with 8 bases remaining between them. In DNA, the CDR3 is TGTGCCAGCAGCTTAGAGGTCCCCAATTCACCCCTCCACTTT. It translates to CASSLEVPNSPLHF.

The V gene is TRBV19, the J gene TRBJ1-2, with TRBD1 matching over 8 bases. V gave up 4 bases and J gave up 3 bases; unmatched junction bases: 7. CDR3 length equals 15 residues. The germline gives CDR1 LNHDA, CDR2 SQIVND (reference sequence). CDR3 DNA sequence: TGTGCCAGTAGTAGTTCAGGGGGCGTAGACTATGGCTACACCTTC. It is translated as CASSSSGGVDYGYTF.

The V gene is TRBV19, the J gene TRBJ1-1; TRBD1 is a possible D gene (5 bases). Germline CDR1 is LNHDA and CDR2 is SQIVND (reference sequence). There are 14 residues in the CDR3. The V end lost 8 bases, the J end lost 1 base, and 14 bases lay between the germline ends. As DNA, the CDR3 is TGTGCCAGTCGGGAAGGGGTAAGGAACACTGAAGCTTTCTTT. It codes for CASREGVRNTEAFF.

The V and J genes are TRBV5-1 and TRBJ2-1, with D perhaps matching TRBD1 (5 bases). Germline V CDR1 and CDR2: SGHRS, YFSETQ. V lost 6 bases and J lost 0, with 10 bases in between. This CDR3 comprises 14 residues. The DNA for the CDR3 is TGCGCCAGCACCGGGCAGGGCTCCTACAATGAGCAGTTCTTC. Its protein is CASTGQGSYNEQFF.

This clone has just one count. The gene calls are TRBV7-8 and TRBJ1-4; no clear D gene. V was trimmed by 2 bases and J by 7 bases, leaving 14 bases between them. CDR3 length equals 15 residues. Germline-derived CDR1 and CDR2 are SGHVS and FQNEAQ. The DNA for the CDR3 is TGTGCCAGCAGCTTACTTACCGGCCTGGCTGAAAAACTGTTTTTT. Its translation: CASSLLTGLAEKLFF.

V gene TRBV9 combines with J gene TRBJ1-6; D might be TRBD1 (6 bases). Trimming stripped 4 bases from V and 8 bases from J, with 13 bases between. Germline V gene data show CDR1 as SGDLS and CDR2 as YYNGEE. The length of the CDR3 is 14 residues. The CDR3 DNA reads as TGTGCCAGCAGCCACCGGGACACCTATTCACCCCTCCACTTT. Translating it yields CASSHRDTYSPLHF.

The chain is built from TRBV6-5 and TRBJ1-2, with 10 bases matching TRBD1. The junction had 7 bases not matched to a gene; V was cut back by 2 bases and J by 4 bases. From germline, CDR1 is MNHEY and CDR2 SVGAGI. The CDR3 spans 16 residues. This CDR3 is CASSYIRTGGGYGYTF. The CDR3 bases are TGTGCCAGCAGTTACATTAGGACAGGGGGTGGCTATGGCTACACCTTC.

This chain connects TRBV27 to TRBJ2-5; possible D gene TRBD1, 6 bases. The ends were cut back, 3 bases at V and 1 base at J, with 9 bases in the middle. The CDR3 loop spans 14 amino acids. Germline-derived CDR1 and CDR2 are MNHEY and SMNVEV (reference sequence). The CDR3 spells CASSFRGGQETQYF. The DNA of the CDR3 is TGTGCCAGCAGTTTTCGAGGGGGCCAAGAGACCCAGTACTTC.

V and J are TRBV7-9 and TRBJ2-1; 7 bases are shared with TRBD1. The germline V gene encodes CDR1 SEHNR and CDR2 FQNEAQ (reference sequence). This CDR3 spans 15 amino acids. V was pared by 5 bases and J by 4 bases, with 8 bases of the junction left unmatched. The CDR3 DNA sequence: TGTGCCAGCAGCCATCGGACAGGCCTATACAATGAGCAGTTCTTC. Translating gives CASSHRTGLYNEQFF.

This rearrangement joins TRBV7-6 to TRBJ2-1, with D maybe TRBD1 (5 bases). The V and J ends lost 5 bases and 16 bases respectively, with 21 bases between them. CDR1 SGHVS and CDR2 FNYEAQ come from the germline V gene. The CDR3 totals 13 residues. CDR3 region: CASSAAQVGPLFF. As DNA, the CDR3 is TGTGCCAGCAGCGCCGCGCAAGTGGGGCCCTTATTCTTC.